What follows describes a single T cell receptor beta chain. The data were obtained in a study of blood T cell repertoires in COVID-19. About the study: PBMCs, B-cell-depleted T cells, or T cells were the source of the cDNA or gDNA that made up the material.

In terms of age and location, participants ranged from roughly 18 to 95 years and lived in roughly 22 US areas. TCRdb's copy holds only in-frame clones and misses some; the assay was immunoSEQ multiplex PCR. The sample contains fewer than 350,000 clones, roughly 85% of which appear only once. The germline V gene encodes CDR1 ENHRY and CDR2 SYGVKD. Unmatched junction bases numbered 6, after V lost 3 bases and J lost 8 bases. This CDR3 comprises 14 residues. The chain couples TRBV10-3 to TRBJ1-2; 10 positions agree with TRBD1. Sequenced material: PBMCs or T cells enriched from blood (not recorded which). This receptor was taken from a man aged 30 to 45 who had recovered from COVID-19. The CDR3 spells CAISESGTGVGYTF. In nucleotides, the CDR3 is TGTGCCATCAGTGAATCCGGGACAGGGGTCGGCTACACCTTC.